The 16 T cell receptor beta chains below come from one sample, sequenced in a study of CD8+ T cells in alopecia areata listed by TCRdb under 2018. The library relied on the immunoSEQ multiplex PCR assay. To provide template for TCR sequencing, every sample had RNA extracted and reverse transcribed into cDNA. Sourced from immuneACCESS, this table was stored by TCRdb with only in-frame sequences that have V and J called. A share of the clones is absent; for the studies checked, an unresolved V gene accounts for under half, and the remainder has no known explanation. Within this sample are 150,000 to 200,000 clones, with roughly 60% of them counted one time only. Over 0.9% of the sample rests with the top ten. The time point label, as the study defines it: about 25 weeks on oral tofacitinib. The intended sense of this specimen's treatment or condition label: oral pan-JAK inhibitor, 5-10 mg twice daily.

The source material was CD4+ T cells sorted from blood, sampled at week 24, from a patient treated with tofacitinib. The origin of the receptors is a human donor with alopecia areata.

This clone has only a few counts. This chain links TRBV6-1 with TRBJ2-7; D call uncertain. This CDR3 is built from 11 residues. The germline V gene has CDR1 MNHNS and CDR2 SASEGT. V lost 5 bases, J lost 8 bases, and 10 bases lay in between. CDR3 nucleotides: TGTGCCAGCAGTAATGGGCCTAAGCAGTACTTC. This sequence encodes CASSNGPKQYF.

A few counts support this clone. The CDR3 DNA reads as TGCAGCGTGATGACTGTGATGGGGGCCAACGTCCTGACTTTC. Protein sequence: CSVMTVMGANVLTF. The J gene is TRBJ2-6, the V gene TRBV29-1; D is unclear. CDR3 length: 14 amino acids. V lost 6 bases to trimming and J lost 4 bases, with 13 bases between them. The germline V gene has CDR1 SQVTM and CDR2 ANQGSEA.

This sequence joins TRBV7-9 and TRBJ1-5; D unresolved. This CDR3 contains 13 residues. Germline loops: CDR1 SEHNR, CDR2 FQNEAQ (reference sequence). V lost 1 base and J lost 7, with 8 bases in between. In nucleotides, the CDR3 is TGTGCCAGCAGCTTAGGCGGGAGCCAGCCCCAGCATTTT. As protein: CASSLGGSQPQHF. The full variable domain, rest sourced from reference TRBV7-9 and TRBJ1-5, is DTGVSQNPRHKITKRGQNVTFRCDPISEHNRLYWYRQTLGQGPEFLTYFQNEAQLEKSRLLSDRFSAERPKGSFSTLEIQRTEQGDSAMYLCASSLGGSQPQHFGDGTRLSIL.

The rearrangement uses TRBV30 and TRBJ1-6, with 9 bases fitting TRBD1. The V gene's germline CDR1 is GTSNPN and CDR2 SVGIG (reference sequence). V was pared by 0 bases and J by 10 bases, with 1 base of the junction left unmatched. This CDR3 region has 13 residues. The CDR3 loop is CAWSVDRGSPLHF. The CDR3 coding sequence is TGTGCCTGGAGTGTGGACAGGGGCTCACCCCTCCACTTT.

This chain uses TRBV7-2 with TRBJ2-5; 10 bases fit TRBD2. V lost 8 bases, J lost 2 bases, and 5 bases stayed unmatched. The CDR3 runs 14 residues. Germline assignment: CDR1 SGHTA and CDR2 FQGNSA. The CDR3 DNA follows: TGTGCCAGCGGGCTAGCGGGGGCACAAGAGACCCAGTACTTC. Translated, it gives CASGLAGAQETQYF.

The J gene is TRBJ1-1, the V gene TRBV29-1; D perhaps matches TRBD1 (5 bases). The CDR3 has 12 amino acids. The V and J ends lost 2 bases and 8 bases respectively, with 12 bases between them. Germline CDR1 SQVTM, CDR2 ANQGSEA. The CDR3 region has the DNA TGCAGCGTTGAACCTGGGGCATCAGAAGCTTTCTTT. Translation: CSVEPGASEAFF.

V gene TRBV29-1 combines with J gene TRBJ2-3; 11 nucleotides match TRBD1. The CDR3 spans 14 residues. Germline V lookup: CDR1 SQVTM, CDR2 ANQGSEA. The J segment lost 5 bases and the V segment lost 8 bases, leaving 9 bases of the junction unmatched. The CDR3 loop reads CSIQDRGRVDTQYF. In DNA form, the CDR3 reads TGCAGCATCCAGGACAGGGGGCGGGTAGATACGCAGTATTTT.

This chain uses TRBV29-1 with TRBJ1-1; D is undetermined. Between the trimmed V and J ends, which lost 2 bases and 4 bases, there was a span of 11 bases. Germline V lookup: CDR1 SQVTM, CDR2 ANQGSEA. There are 13 residues in the CDR3. The CDR3 nucleotides are TGCAGCGTTGAAAGGCAGATGGGCACTGAAGCTTTCTTT. Translation: CSVERQMGTEAFF.

In DNA, the CDR3 is TGCAGCGTTGCCCCCAGCGGGGGGGCGGGTGAGCAGTACTTC. This encodes CSVAPSGGAGEQYF. V and J are TRBV29-1 and TRBJ2-7, with 10 bases fitting TRBD2. CDR3 length equals 14 residues. J was trimmed by 7 bases and V by 4 bases; bases with no gene match: 10. Germline V CDR1 and CDR2: SQVTM, ANQGSEA.

This clone was counted only a few times. The chain carries TRBV29-1 and TRBJ2-1, with TRBD2 identical over 14 bases. The ends lost 7 bases at V and 0 bases at J; junction bases unmatched: 17. In germline, CDR1 is SQVTM, CDR2 ANQGSEA. The CDR3 sequence is 20 residues long. CDR3 coding DNA: TGCAGCGGGGCCCCGGCCGGACTAGCGGGGGGAATGGTCTCCTACAATGAGCAGTTCTTC. Encoded protein: CSGAPAGLAGGMVSYNEQFF.

This clone was observed at least ten times. Germline is not matched at one junction end, which may reflect a read error. The rearrangement uses TRBV27 and TRBJ2-6; 8 positions agree with TRBD1. This CDR3 contains 13 residues. Germline CDR1 MNHEY, CDR2 SMNVEV (reference sequence). The CDR3 reads CATKQQGDNVLTF. The CDR3 nucleotides read TGTGCCACAAAACAACAGGGGGACAACGTCCTGACTTTC.

This clone was detected once. The rearrangement joins TRBV29-1 to TRBJ2-1, with D uncertain. Germline CDR1 is SQVTM and CDR2 is ANQGSEA. The CDR3 has 13 amino acids. Trimming shortened V by 6 bases and J by 5 bases, and 14 bases separated the two germline ends. This CDR3 is CSVLLPGHNEQFF. The CDR3 DNA reads TGCAGCGTCCTTCTCCCGGGCCACAATGAGCAGTTCTTC.

The V gene is TRBV5-1, the J gene TRBJ2-7, with D tentatively TRBD1 (6 bases). Trimming took 2 bases from V and 5 from J, leaving 11 bases between them. Germline V lookup: CDR1 SGHRS, CDR2 YFSETQ. This CDR3 comprises 13 residues. The CDR3 DNA reads as TGCGCCAGCAGCTTAGACAGGTTGGACGAGCAGTACTTC. It yields the protein CASSLDRLDEQYF. The full variable domain, rest sourced from reference TRBV5-1 and TRBJ2-7, is KAGVTQTPRYLIKTRGQQVTLSCSPISGHRSVSWYQQTPGQGLQFLFEYFSETQRNKGNFPGRFSGRQFSNSRSEMNVSTLELGDSALYLCASSLDRLDEQYFGPGTRLTVT.

Only a few counts were recorded for this clone. This chain links TRBV7-2 with TRBJ2-7, with D uncertain. V dropped 3 bases and J dropped 8 bases, with 11 bases sitting between them. The CDR3 spans 12 residues. Per the germline V gene, CDR1 is SGHTA and CDR2 is FQGNSA. The chain's CDR3 is CASSFAGPQQYF. DNA for the CDR3: TGTGCCAGCAGCTTCGCAGGCCCTCAGCAGTACTTC.

This clone appeared a few times. The V and J genes are TRBV18 and TRBJ1-1; tentatively, D is TRBD1 (6 bases). V shed 4 bases and J shed 11 bases, with 17 bases lying between them. The CDR3 spans 13 residues. The V gene's germline CDR1 is KGHSH and CDR2 LQKENI. CDR3 protein: CASSQGQSNHAFF. The CDR3, as DNA: TGTGCCAGCTCACAAGGACAGAGCAATCATGCTTTCTTT. Variable domain in full (rest from reference TRBV18 and TRBJ1-1): NAGVMQNPRHLVRRRGQEARLRCSPMKGHSHVYWYRQLPEEGLKFMVYLQKENIIDESGMPKERFSAEFPKEGPSILRIQQVVRGDSAAYFCASSQGQSNHAFFGQGTRLTVV.

The chain has TRBV25-1 and TRBJ1-2; D ambiguous. Looked up from germline, CDR1 is MGHDK and CDR2 is SYGVNS. The CDR3 totals 10 residues. V was pared by 5 bases and J by 6 bases, with 4 bases between. The CDR3 reads CASSMDGYTF. The CDR3 coding sequence is TGTGCCAGCAGTATGGATGGCTACACCTTC.